The clone carrying this T cell receptor beta chain was detected a few times. Only in-frame clones appear in the TCRdb table, and some are missing; sequencing was by immunoSEQ multiplex PCR. The sample holds approximately 150,000 clones, around four fifths seen once. The sample belongs to a study of blood T cell repertoires in COVID-19. Overall study context: Sites in the United States, Italy and Spain provided acute and convalescent COVID-19 samples. PBMCs, B-cell-depleted T cells, or T cells provided the cDNA or gDNA that made up the material.

Germline lookup yields CDR1 SGDLS and CDR2 YYNGEE. The CDR3 extends over 13 amino acids. Trimming removed 3 bases at V and 6 bases at J, with 9 bases between. The sequence came from a woman in her fifties or sixties who had recovered from COVID-19. V usage is TRBV9 and J usage is TRBJ2-2, with a possible D match to TRBD2 (5 bases). The sequencing sample was made of PBMCs or T cells enriched from blood (not recorded which). Here the CDR3 DNA reads TGTGCCAGCAGCGACCACGGGGCCGGGGAGCTGTTTTTT. Translation gives CASSDHGAGELFF.